This passage covers 5 T cell receptor beta chains from one sample sequenced in a study of cytomegalovirus exposure and HLA in healthy donors. The PCR ran on 60 Vbeta and 13 Jbeta primers. TCRdb's copy holds only in-frame clones and misses some; the assay was immunoSEQ multiplex PCR. This sample has 200,000 or so clones, with approximately 83% found just once. What was sequenced was PBMCs. The receptors were gathered from a boy aged 2 to 10 in good health and CMV-seronegative.

V and J are TRBV12-5 and TRBJ1-2, with 8 bases matching TRBD1. CDR3 length equals 13 residues. Germline loops: CDR1 LGHNT, CDR2 FRNRAP. V gave up 1 base and J gave up 5 bases; unmatched junction bases: 0. The CDR3 DNA sequence: TGTGCTAGTGGTTTGGGGACAGGGTATGGCTACACCTTC. Amino acid sequence: CASGLGTGYGYTF.

This clone was found a few times. CDR3 sequence (DNA): TGTGCCAGCAGCCCGGGGACAGGGACCTACGAGCAGTACTTC. As protein: CASSPGTGTYEQYF. The chain combines TRBV5-6 with TRBJ2-7; TRBD1 agrees at 9 bases. The CDR3 has 14 residues. CDR1 and CDR2 (germline): SGHDT, YYEEEE. Trimming at V came to 4 bases and at J to 2 bases, leaving 4 bases not matched to a gene.

This chain joins TRBV4-2 and TRBJ2-3, with a possible D match to TRBD2 (6 bases). V was shortened by 7 bases and J by 4 bases, with 21 bases between the two germline ends. Germline V gene data show CDR1 as LGHNA and CDR2 as YNFKEQ. The CDR3 spans 16 residues. Here the CDR3 reads CASTTLFVLAADTQYF. The CDR3 bases are TGTGCCAGCACCACCCTATTCGTCTTAGCGGCAGATACGCAGTATTTT.

The genes are TRBV7-2 and TRBJ1-1, with D possibly matching TRBD1 (5 bases). V was shortened by 5 bases and J by 1 base, with 14 bases between the two germline ends. Looked up from germline, CDR1 is SGHTA and CDR2 is FQGNSA. This CDR3 region has 15 residues. CDR3 sequence (DNA): TGTGCCAGCAGCCCCCAGGGATCAACGAACACTGAAGCTTTCTTT. Protein product: CASSPQGSTNTEAFF.

The CDR3 here is CASSSLAGGYNEQFF. DNA for the CDR3: TGTGCCAGCAGTTCCTTAGCGGGGGGATACAATGAGCAGTTCTTC. The rearrangement joins TRBV6-5 to TRBJ2-1, with TRBD2 matching 10 bases. After removal of 4 bases from V and 4 bases from J, the junction contained 4 bases not matched to a gene. This CDR3 has 15 residues. Germline CDR1 reads MNHEY; CDR2 reads SVGAGI.